The rows below give T cell receptor beta chains drawn from one sample of a study of cytomegalovirus exposure and HLA in healthy donors. Assay: immunoSEQ multiplex PCR; the TCRdb copy retains only in-frame clones and omits some. The sample includes around 150,000 clones, more than 75% seen only once; the top ten take more than 0.75%. The sample was PBMCs. The receptors originated from a girl aged 2 to 10 in good health and CMV-seropositive. The CDR3 runs from the conserved cysteine through the conserved F or W. The order of the fields is clone size, D gene, V gene, J gene, CDR3 DNA, CDR3 protein. D genes are given only for firm matches. Clone size is stated in some rows and not others, as once, few, many or a class when expanded.

>.|.|TRBV9|TRBJ1-3
TGTGCCAGCAGCGTAGGGCTGGGGAGAACTGGAAACACCATATATTTT
CASSVGLGRTGNTIYF
>.|TRBD1|TRBV9|TRBJ2-7
TGTGCCAGCAGCCGGGACAGGGCTTCCTACGAGCAGTACTTC
CASSRDRASYEQYF
>.|TRBD2|TRBV7-9|TRBJ2-1
TGTGCCAGCAGCTTCGGACTAGCGGGAGTAAACAATGAGCAGTTCTTC
CASSFGLAGVNNEQFF
>.|.|TRBV18|TRBJ2-2
TGTGCCAGCTCCCCAGGGCCCGGGGAGCTGTTTTTT
CASSPGPGELFF
>.|TRBD1|TRBV25-1|TRBJ2-7
TGTGCCAGCAGACGGGACAGGGGGCCAAGCTCCTACGAGCAGTACTTC
CASRRDRGPSSYEQYF
>.|TRBD2|TRBV4-1|TRBJ2-7
TGCGCCAGCAGCTACGGACTAGCGGGAGAGTACGAGCAGTACTTC
CASSYGLAGEYEQYF
>.|TRBD1|TRBV13|TRBJ1-1
TGTGCCAGCATCCGAACGGGACAGGGGAACGGAAAAGCTTTCTTT
CASIRTGQGNGKAFF
>.|.|TRBV5-1|TRBJ2-1
TGCGCCAGCAGCCCGGGGGGCGGGAGTGGTTCCTACAATGAGCAGTTCTTC
CASSPGGGSGSYNEQFF
>few|.|TRBV30|TRBJ1-1
TGTGCCTGGTCCGGACAACCGAACACTGAAGCTTTCTTT
CAWSGQPNTEAFF
>.|.|TRBV5-1|TRBJ1-2
TGCGCCAGCAGCCAATCGCACTCGGGCTACACCTTC
CASSQSHSGYTF
>.|.|TRBV10-1|TRBJ2-1
TGCGCCAGCAGTGAGTCGAAATCTATTGAGCAGTTCTTC
CASSESKSIEQFF
>.|.|TRBV6-1|TRBJ1-4
TGTGCCAGCAGTGAATGGGAGGAAAAACTGTTTTTT
CASSEWEEKLFF
>.|.|TRBV6-1|TRBJ1-1
TGTGCCAGCAGCGGGACACTTAAAATGTCTGAAGCTTTCTTT
CASSGTLKMSEAFF
>.|TRBD2|TRBV19|TRBJ2-2
TGTGCCAGTCGGCGGGAGGAATACACCGGGGAGCTGTTTTTT
CASRREEYTGELFF
>.|.|TRBV9|TRBJ2-7
TGTGCCAGCAGCGTAGGAGGTGGAGACTTC
CASSVGGGDF
>.|.|TRBV28|TRBJ1-1
TGTGCCAGCAGTTGGACCACGGGGGCTGAAGCTTTCTTT
CASSWTTGAEAFF
>.|.|TRBV29-1|TRBJ2-3
TGCAGCGTTGACTCTATCACAGATACGCAGTATTTT
CSVDSITDTQYF
>.|TRBD2|TRBV2|TRBJ2-7
TGTGCCAGCAGGGGGCTAGCGGGGACCTACGAGCAGTACTTC
CASRGLAGTYEQYF
>.|.|TRBV4-2|TRBJ2-5
TGTGCCAGCAGCCAAGATTATCGGGAGACCCAGTACTTC
CASSQDYRETQYF
>.|.|TRBV6-5|TRBJ1-4
TGTGCCAGCAGTCACCGGGACTCGGGTAATGAAAAACTGTTTTTT
CASSHRDSGNEKLFF
>.|.|TRBV6-5|TRBJ2-4
TGTGCCAGCAGTTACCATGAGACAGTAGCCAAAAACATTCAGTACTTC
CASSYHETVAKNIQYF
>.|TRBD2|TRBV19|TRBJ2-1
TGTGCCAGTAGTATAGCTCAGGGAGCGGGAGGGCCCTACAATGAGCAGTTCTTC
CASSIAQGAGGPYNEQFF
>few|.|TRBV6-1|TRBJ2-2
TGTGCCAGCAGTGAACGGGAAACCGGGGAGCTGTTTTTT
CASSERETGELFF
>few|TRBD2|TRBV5-1|TRBJ2-3
TGCGCCAGCAGCTTGGCTAGGGGAGCGGGAGGTCCTCACACAGATACGCAGTATTTT
CASSLARGAGGPHTDTQYF
>.|.|TRBV19|TRBJ1-3
TGTGCCAGTAGTATGGACAGAGGAAACACCATATATTTT
CASSMDRGNTIYF
>.|.|TRBV6-6|TRBJ2-5
TGTGCCAGCAGCCTCAGGGGTCCGGAGACCCAGTACTTC
CASSLRGPETQYF
>few|.|TRBV2|TRBJ2-2
TGTGCCAGCAGCCCCGGGACATGGAACACCGGGGAGCTGTTTTTT
CASSPGTWNTGELFF
>few|TRBD2|TRBV5-4|TRBJ2-7
TGTGCCAGCACGTGGGGGGGAGGCGCCTACGAGCAGTACTTC
CASTWGGGAYEQYF
>.|.|TRBV28|TRBJ1-1
TGTGCCAGCAGCTTCCTTTTCAGGAACACTGAAGCTTTCTTT
CASSFLFRNTEAFF
>.|TRBD2|TRBV30|TRBJ2-3
TGTGCCTGGAGTGTAACTAGCGGGACAGATACGCAGTATTTT
CAWSVTSGTDTQYF
>once|.|TRBV30|TRBJ2-1
TGTGCCTGGAGTGTCAAGGGGGACTACAATGAGCAGTTCTTC
CAWSVKGDYNEQFF
>few|TRBD2|TRBV30|TRBJ2-3
TGTGCCTGGACTCCAAACGCGGGAGTGTCAGATACGCAGTATTTT
CAWTPNAGVSDTQYF
>.|TRBD1|TRBV28|TRBJ1-4
TGTGCCAGCAGTCTCGACAGGGGAAGGGGTGAAAAACTGTTTTTT
CASSLDRGRGEKLFF
>once|TRBD2|TRBV27|TRBJ2-1
TGTGCCAGCAGAGCAGCGGGAGTCAATGAGCAGTTCTTC
CASRAAGVNEQFF
>.|TRBD2|TRBV4-1|TRBJ2-7
TGCGCCAGCAGCCGGTCAGCGGGGCGGATCTACGAGCAGTACTTC
CASSRSAGRIYEQYF
>.|.|TRBV10-1|TRBJ2-7
TGCGCCAGCAGTGACCTCCCCCGCGGAGTCGAGCAGTACTTC
CASSDLPRGVEQYF
>.|.|TRBV30|TRBJ2-7
TGTGCCGGTAATCTTAGGGGCGAGTACGAGCAGTACTTC
CAGNLRGEYEQYF
>few|TRBD1|TRBV6-1|TRBJ2-7
TGTGCCAGCATGTGGACAGGTGATTCCTACGAGCAGTACTTC
CASMWTGDSYEQYF
>.|TRBD2|TRBV4-2|TRBJ2-7
TGTGCCAGCAGCCAAGACCCTAGCGGGGTCGTCTACGAGCAGTACTTC
CASSQDPSGVVYEQYF
>.|.|TRBV15|TRBJ1-2
TGTGCCACCAGCAGAGATGACGGAGTCTATGGCTACACCTTC
CATSRDDGVYGYTF
>few|.|TRBV6-5|TRBJ1-1
TGTGCCAGCACCACCCAATCCGACAAGACTGAAGCTTTCTTT
CASTTQSDKTEAFF
>.|.|TRBV28|TRBJ1-1
TGTGCCGCTCGGGAGGGCCGACACACTGAAGCTTTCTTT
CAAREGRHTEAFF
>.|.|TRBV10-3|TRBJ1-4
TGTGCCATCAGTGAGCCGCCTGGACAGCCTAATGAAAAACTGTTTTTT
CAISEPPGQPNEKLFF
>.|.|TRBV5-1|TRBJ1-1
TGCGCCAGCAGCCCTGGCCGTATGAACACTGAAGCTTTCTTT
CASSPGRMNTEAFF
>.|TRBD2|TRBV7-3|TRBJ2-3
TGTGCCAGCAGCTTAACGTTTCCAGGGAGGGGAACAGATACGCAGTATTTT
CASSLTFPGRGTDTQYF
>.|.|TRBV15|TRBJ2-7
TGTGCCACCAGCAGCCAATACAGGGGAGGCTACGAGCAGTACTTC
CATSSQYRGGYEQYF
>.|.|TRBV2|TRBJ1-1
TGTGCCAGCAGTGAGGGGTATATAAGGGGCACTGAAGCTTTCTTT
CASSEGYIRGTEAFF
>few|.|TRBV11-3|TRBJ2-3
TGTGCCAGCAGCCATTCCGGGTCCCCCACAGATACGCAGTATTTT
CASSHSGSPTDTQYF
>.|.|TRBV30|TRBJ1-5
TGTGCCTGGACCCCAGGCGGACTCCGCAATCAGCCCCAGCATTTT
CAWTPGGLRNQPQHF
>.|TRBD1|TRBV2|TRBJ1-1
TGTGCCAGCGGAGAGACAGGGGGAGCGGACACTGAAGCTTTCTTT
CASGETGGADTEAFF
>.|TRBD1|TRBV30|TRBJ1-4
TGTGCCTGGAGTCCCGACAGGGCTGCAACTAATGAAAAACTGTTTTTT
CAWSPDRAATNEKLFF
>.|TRBD1|TRBV5-6|TRBJ2-5
TGTGCCAGCAGCGGACAGGCAGAGACCCAGTACTTC
CASSGQAETQYF
>.|TRBD2|TRBV5-4|TRBJ2-1
TGTGCCAGCAGCATAGGACTAGCGGGAGTAGGGAATGAGCAGTTCTTC
CASSIGLAGVGNEQFF
>few|TRBD2|TRBV12-5|TRBJ2-3
TGTGCTAGTGGCCAGACTCCGGGACTAGCGGGAAGGCTAAGCACAGATACGCAGTATTTT
CASGQTPGLAGRLSTDTQYF
>.|.|TRBV2|TRBJ1-1
TGTGCCAGCAGTGAACAGATAAACACTGAAGCTTTCTTT
CASSEQINTEAFF
>.|TRBD2|TRBV4-1|TRBJ2-5
TGCGCCAGCAGCCCGCTCTGGGGACTAGCGGGGGAGACCCAGTACTTC
CASSPLWGLAGETQYF
>.|.|TRBV5-5|TRBJ2-5
TGTGCCAGCAGCTTGGCCCGGGAACGCCAAGAGACCCAGTACTTC
CASSLARERQETQYF
>.|.|TRBV30|TRBJ1-1
TGTGCCTGGAGTGTCGGAGGGACCACTGAAGCTTTCTTT
CAWSVGGTTEAFF